The clone carrying this T cell receptor (beta chain) occurred a few times. Amplification of TCR beta CDR3 regions was performed using RNA transcripts as template. When the TCR CDR3 underwent first-round RT-PCR, the HTBI primer set was used. In TCRdb, the multiplex PCR reads were re-called with MiXCR into one record per CDR3 protein. The table has roughly 840,000 distinct CDR3 sequences, approximately 40% seen once. The sample originates from a study of T cells in Graves' hyperthyroidism and ophthalmopathy. The CDR3 spans 16 residues. V shed 3 bases and J shed 2 bases, with 17 bases lying between them. Germline CDR1 is SGHDT and CDR2 is YYEEEE.

Sequenced material: blood. The chain couples TRBV5-6 to TRBJ1-2, with D possibly matching TRBD1 (5 bases). The TCR comes from a man younger than 35 with Graves' hyperthyroidism. CDR3 region: CASSSVGVQGNYGYTF. The DNA of the CDR3 is TGTGCCAGCAGCTCCGTGGGAGTTCAGGGAAACTATGGCTACACCTTC. Filled out from reference TRBV5-6 and TRBJ1-2, the complete variable domain reads DAGVTQSPTHLIKTRGQQVTLRCSPKSGHDTVSWYQQALGQGPQFIFQYYEEEERQRGNFPDRFSGHQFPNYSSELNVNALLLGDSALYLCASSSVGVQGNYGYTFGSGTRLTVV.